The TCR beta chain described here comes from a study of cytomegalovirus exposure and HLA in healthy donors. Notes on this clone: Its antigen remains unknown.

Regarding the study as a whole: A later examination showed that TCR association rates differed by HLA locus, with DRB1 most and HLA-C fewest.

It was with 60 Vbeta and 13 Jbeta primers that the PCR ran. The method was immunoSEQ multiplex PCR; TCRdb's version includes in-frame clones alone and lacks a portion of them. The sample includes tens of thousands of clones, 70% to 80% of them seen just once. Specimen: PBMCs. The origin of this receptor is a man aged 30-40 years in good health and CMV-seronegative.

CDR3 in amino acids: CASSSTGGNQPQHF. The CDR3, as DNA: TGTGCCAGCAGCTCTACAGGGGGCAATCAGCCCCAGCATTTT. V gene TRBV5-8 combines with J gene TRBJ1-5; 7 bases line up with TRBD1. V gave up 3 bases and J gave up 2 bases; unmatched junction bases: 2. This CDR3 is built from 14 residues. The V gene's germline CDR1 is SGHTS and CDR2 YDEGEE.